This TCR beta chain was sequenced for a study of identical twins. V lost 11 bases and J lost 1; bases outside the gene matches: 8. CDR1 ENHRY and CDR2 SYGVKD come from the germline V gene. The CDR3 has 14 residues. One entry per CDR3 protein, called by TCRdb with MiXCR from the 5' RACE reads. In the table there are roughly 1.6 million distinct CDR3 sequences, under 35% of which are singletons. This clonotype was recorded a few times. Sample: cord blood. The chain couples TRBV10-3 to TRBJ2-5; 9 nucleotides line up with TRBD2. The TCR originated in a newborn girl in good health. The CDR3 DNA reads TGTGCCGTTAATAGCGGGGGTTTCCAAGAGACCCAGTACTTC. As protein: CAVNSGGFQETQYF.